This TCR beta chain originates from a study of patients and donors after allogeneic stem cell transplantation. This clonotype was counted ten times or more. The V gene end was trimmed by 4 bases and the J gene end by 8 bases; junction bases not matched to a gene: 3. CDR3 length: 14 amino acids. Germline loops: CDR1 SGHRS, CDR2 YFSETQ. Using its own MiXCR run on the RT-PCR reads, TCRdb lists one record per CDR3 protein. The sample includes approximately 88,000 distinct CDR3 sequences, just under 5% seen only once; the top ten take approximately 2.5%. Sequenced: blood, either unsorted or a sorted T cell fraction (not recorded which). The chain couples TRBV5-1 to TRBJ1-6; 10 bases fit TRBD1. This clonotype was sampled from a human donor who was either an allogeneic HSCT recipient or a stem cell or donor lymphocyte infusion donor (not recorded which). It is not recorded whose cells these are; they may come from a transplant donor. The CDR3 reads CASSTGTGDSPLHF. The CDR3 nucleotides read TGCGCCAGCAGCACCGGGACAGGGGATTCACCCCTCCACTTT.